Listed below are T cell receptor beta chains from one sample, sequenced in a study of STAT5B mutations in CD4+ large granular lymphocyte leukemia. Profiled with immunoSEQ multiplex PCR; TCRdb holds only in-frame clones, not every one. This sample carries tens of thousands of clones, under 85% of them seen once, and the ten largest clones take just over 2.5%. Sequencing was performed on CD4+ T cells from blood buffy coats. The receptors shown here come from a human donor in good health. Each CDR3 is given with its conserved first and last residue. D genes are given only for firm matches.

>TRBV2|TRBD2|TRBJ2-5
CASDSSGTSGKETQYF
TGTGCCAGCGACAGCTCTGGGACTAGCGGAAAAGAGACCCAGTACTTC
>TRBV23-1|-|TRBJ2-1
CASSPTGFYNEQFF
TGCGCCAGCAGTCCTACGGGATTTTACAATGAGCAGTTCTTC
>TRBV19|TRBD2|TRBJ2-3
CASSPLAGGTDTQYF
TGTGCCAGTAGTCCCTTAGCGGGGGGCACAGATACGCAGTATTTT
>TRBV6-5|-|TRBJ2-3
CASSYQRAADTQYF
TGTGCCAGCAGCTACCAGCGGGCGGCAGATACGCAGTATTTT
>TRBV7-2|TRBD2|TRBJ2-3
CASSQYPGGRTDTQYF
TGTGCCAGCAGCCAATACCCGGGGGGGAGAACAGATACGCAGTATTTT
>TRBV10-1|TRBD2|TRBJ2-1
CASSGTSGGNEQFF
TGCGCCAGCAGCGGGACTAGCGGGGGGAATGAGCAGTTCTTC
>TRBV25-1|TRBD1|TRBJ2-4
CASSDGTASIQYF
TGTGCCAGCAGTGATGGGACAGCTTCCATTCAGTACTTC
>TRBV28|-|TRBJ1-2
CASSPQAGIGYGYTF
TGTGCCAGCAGCCCCCAGGCGGGGATAGGCTATGGCTACACCTTC
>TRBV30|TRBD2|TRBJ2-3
CAWTSGNLDTQYF
TGTGCCTGGACTAGCGGGAATTTAGATACGCAGTATTTT
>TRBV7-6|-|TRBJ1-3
CASSAGSSGNTIYF
TGTGCCAGCAGCGCGGGGAGCTCTGGAAACACCATATATTTT
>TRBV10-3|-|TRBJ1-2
CATYREGYGYTF
TGTGCCACATACAGGGAGGGCTATGGCTACACCTTC
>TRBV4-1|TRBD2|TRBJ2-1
CASRGELAGYNEQFF
TGCGCCAGCAGAGGAGAGCTAGCGGGATACAATGAGCAGTTCTTC